The 4 T cell receptor beta chains in this list originate from one sample, sequenced in a study of T-cell reconstitution after alpha-beta-depleted transplantation in children. Unique molecular identifiers were incorporated during preparation of the TCRbeta library. TCRdb re-called the PCR reads through MiXCR, storing one row per CDR3 protein. This repertoire shows fewer than 750,000 distinct CDR3 sequences, 25% to 30% found once; its top ten account for about 35%. Sequencing used PBMCs, obtained before TCRalphabeta/CD19-depleted stem cell transplant. The receptors here all came from a boy under three years old with Wiskott-Aldrich syndrome, due to receive a stem cell transplant.

The chain carries TRBV10-3 and TRBJ2-7; a weak D match, TRBD2 (5 bases). The CDR3 loop spans 14 amino acids. Trimming took 0 bases from V and 3 from J, leaving 9 bases between them. Germline CDR1 is ENHRY and CDR2 is SYGVKD. The CDR3 sequence: CAISESSGIYEQYF. The CDR3 DNA reads as TGTGCCATCAGTGAGTCTTCGGGGATCTACGAGCAGTACTTC.

The sample holds many counts of this clonotype. J is TRBJ2-2 and V is TRBV12-3 or TRBV12-4; the D is unclear. V was cut by 5 bases and J by 3 bases, with 13 bases left in between. The CDR3 consists of 15 residues. For the CDR3, the DNA is TGTGCCAGCAGTCCGCGAACGTCGGACACCGGGGAGCTGTTTTTT. The encoded protein is CASSPRTSDTGELFF.

The rearrangement joins TRBV20-1 to TRBJ2-1; TRBD2 aligns across 9 bases. Germline-derived CDR1 and CDR2 are DFQATT and SNEGSKA (reference sequence). The CDR3 sequence is 15 residues long. Trimming at V came to 6 bases and at J to 2 bases, leaving 8 bases not matched to a gene. The CDR3 region is CSAPRGGSPYNEQFF. The CDR3 DNA reads TGCAGTGCGCCGCGGGGGGGGAGTCCCTACAATGAGCAGTTCTTC.

V usage is TRBV6-5 and J usage is TRBJ2-2; D is perhaps TRBD1 or TRBD2 (5 bases each). CDR1 is MNHEY and CDR2 is SVGAGI in the germline V gene. V was clipped by 0 bases and J by 7 bases, with 15 bases between them. CDR3 length: 16 residues. CDR3 nucleotides: TGTGCCAGCAGTTACTCATGGGGCGCAGGAGGCGGGGAGCTGTTTTTT. It specifies CASSYSWGAGGGELFF.